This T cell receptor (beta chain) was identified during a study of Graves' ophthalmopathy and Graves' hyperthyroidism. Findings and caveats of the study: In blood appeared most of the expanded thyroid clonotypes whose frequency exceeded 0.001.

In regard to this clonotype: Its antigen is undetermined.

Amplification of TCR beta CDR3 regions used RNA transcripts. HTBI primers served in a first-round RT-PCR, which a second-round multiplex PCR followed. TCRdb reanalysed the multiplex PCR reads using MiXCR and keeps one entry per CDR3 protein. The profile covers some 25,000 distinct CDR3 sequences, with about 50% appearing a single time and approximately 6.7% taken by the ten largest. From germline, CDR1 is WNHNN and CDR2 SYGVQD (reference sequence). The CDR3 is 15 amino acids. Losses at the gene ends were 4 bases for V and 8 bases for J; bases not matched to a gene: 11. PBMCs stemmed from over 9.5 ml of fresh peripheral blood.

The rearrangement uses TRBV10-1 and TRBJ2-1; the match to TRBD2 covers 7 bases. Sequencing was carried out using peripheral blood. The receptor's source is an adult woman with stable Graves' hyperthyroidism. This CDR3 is CASSALTSPGDEQFF. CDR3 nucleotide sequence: TGCGCCAGCAGTGCCTTGACTAGCCCAGGCGATGAGCAGTTCTTC.